This T cell receptor beta chain was recorded in a study of shared clonotypes between healthy human individuals. With regard to this clone: Other DNA sequences of this sample code for an identical CDR3.

The data were produced by immunoSEQ multiplex PCR, yet TCRdb's version contains in-frame clones alone and is incomplete. The sample records a few million clones, more than 90% being singletons. In germline, CDR1 is ENHRY, CDR2 SYGVKD. The CDR3 totals 13 residues. V was pared by 6 bases and J by 1 base, with 9 bases between. Sequencing was carried out using naive CD4+ T cells sorted from blood. As for subset: CD45RA+ positively selected. This sequence was found in a man between 18 and 35 years old in good health. V and J are TRBV10-3 and TRBJ1-2; TRBD1 is a possible D gene (5 bases). DNA for the CDR3: TGTGCCATCAGCCTCGACAGTAACTATGGCTACACCTTC. Its protein product is CAISLDSNYGYTF.